The present T cell receptor beta chain was sequenced within a study of T-cell reconstitution after alpha-beta-depleted transplantation in children. Findings of the study overall: Fresh T-cell production supplied most of the T-cell counts and diversity seen one year after transplant. It was surviving recipient T cells and thymic progenitors that gave some patients high TCRbeta diversity at day 60. Reportedly, alpha-beta T cells present about two months post-transplant originated from several hundred expanded clones of graft origin.

Unique molecular identifiers were incorporated into the prepared TCRbeta library. TCRdb processed the PCR reads anew with MiXCR; each CDR3 protein has one entry. The repertoire holds around 440,000 distinct CDR3 sequences, 8% to 11% seen once, with 2% to 2.5% in the top ten. This clonotype was seen only a few times. Antigen unknown. The TCR originated in a child aged 2 to 15 with inherited bone marrow failure, due to receive a stem cell transplant. The material was PBMCs, obtained before TCRalphabeta/CD19-depleted stem cell transplant.

CDR3 protein: CAWSHGLAGAYEQFF. Here the CDR3 DNA reads TGTGCCTGGAGTCACGGACTAGCGGGAGCGTATGAGCAGTTCTTC. The chain carries TRBV30 and TRBJ2-1; 13 bases are a match to TRBD2. There are 15 residues in the CDR3. Germline CDR1 is GTSNPN and CDR2 is SVGIG (reference sequence). V trimming: 2 bases; J trimming: 8 bases; junction bases outside the gene matches: 6.